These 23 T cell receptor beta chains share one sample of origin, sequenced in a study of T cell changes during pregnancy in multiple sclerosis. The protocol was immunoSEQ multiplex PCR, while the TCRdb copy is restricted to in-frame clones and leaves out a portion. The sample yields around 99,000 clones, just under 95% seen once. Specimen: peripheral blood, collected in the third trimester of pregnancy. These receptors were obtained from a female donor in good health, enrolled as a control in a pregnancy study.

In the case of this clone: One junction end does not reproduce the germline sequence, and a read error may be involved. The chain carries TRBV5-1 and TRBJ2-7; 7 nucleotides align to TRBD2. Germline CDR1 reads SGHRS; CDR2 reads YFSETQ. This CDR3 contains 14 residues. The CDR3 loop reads CASRGTNRGDPGDF. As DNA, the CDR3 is TGCGCCAGCAGGGGCACAAATCGGGGGGATCCGGGGGACTTC.

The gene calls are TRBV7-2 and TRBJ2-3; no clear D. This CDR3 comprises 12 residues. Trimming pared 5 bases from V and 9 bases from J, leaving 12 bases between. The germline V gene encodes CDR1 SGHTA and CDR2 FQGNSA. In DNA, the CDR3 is TGTGCCAGCAGCGCCCTGTCCGGGACGCAGTATTTT. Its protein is CASSALSGTQYF.

CDR3 bases: TGTGCCAGCAGCACGTCACCGGGGGGGTCCTACAATGAGCAGTTCTTC. It translates to CASSTSPGGSYNEQFF. This sequence joins TRBV7-3 and TRBJ2-1; 8 bases match TRBD2. Trimming at V came to 5 bases and at J to 1 base, leaving 7 bases not matched to a gene. CDR3 length equals 16 residues. Germline V gene sequence: CDR1 SGHTA, CDR2 FQGTGA.

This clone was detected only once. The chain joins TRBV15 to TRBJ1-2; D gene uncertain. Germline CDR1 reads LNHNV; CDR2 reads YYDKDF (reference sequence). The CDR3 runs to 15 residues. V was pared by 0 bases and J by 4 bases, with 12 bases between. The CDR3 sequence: CATSREYEGFYGYTF. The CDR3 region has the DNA TGTGCCACCAGCAGAGAGTACGAGGGTTTCTATGGCTACACCTTC.

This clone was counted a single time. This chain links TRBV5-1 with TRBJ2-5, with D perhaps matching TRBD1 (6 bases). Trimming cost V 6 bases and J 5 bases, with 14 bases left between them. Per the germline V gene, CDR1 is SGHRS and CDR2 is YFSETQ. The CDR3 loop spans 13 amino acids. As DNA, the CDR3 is TGCGCCAGCAACAACAGGGTCGGGGAGACCCAGTACTTC. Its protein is CASNNRVGETQYF.

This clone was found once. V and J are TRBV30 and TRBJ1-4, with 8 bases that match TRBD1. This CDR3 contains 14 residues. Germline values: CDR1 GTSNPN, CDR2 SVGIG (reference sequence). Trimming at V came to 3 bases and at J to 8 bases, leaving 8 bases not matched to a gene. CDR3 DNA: TGTGCCTGGAGCACTGGACAGGGAAGGGAAAAACTGTTTTTT. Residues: CAWSTGQGREKLFF.

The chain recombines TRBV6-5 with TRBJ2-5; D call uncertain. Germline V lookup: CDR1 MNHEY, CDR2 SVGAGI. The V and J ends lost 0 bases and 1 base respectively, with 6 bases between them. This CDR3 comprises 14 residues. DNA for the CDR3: TGTGCCAGCAGTTACTCGACTCCCCAAGAGACCCAGTACTTC. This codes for CASSYSTPQETQYF.

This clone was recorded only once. The chain's CDR3 is CASSPTRTGGLNTEAFF. DNA of the CDR3: TGTGCCAGCTCACCAACTCGGACAGGGGGCCTCAACACTGAAGCTTTCTTT. V is TRBV18 and J is TRBJ1-1; 11 bases line up with TRBD1. This CDR3 spans 17 amino acids. CDR1 KGHSH and CDR2 LQKENI come from the germline V gene. With 2 bases clipped from V and 2 bases from J, the junction kept 7 bases outside the gene matches.

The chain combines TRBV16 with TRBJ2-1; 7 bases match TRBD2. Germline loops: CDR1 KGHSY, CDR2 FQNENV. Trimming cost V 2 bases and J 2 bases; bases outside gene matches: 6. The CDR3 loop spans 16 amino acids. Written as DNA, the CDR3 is TGTGCCAGCAGCCAAGTCCCCAGCGGGGCCTACAATGAGCAGTTCTTC. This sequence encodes CASSQVPSGAYNEQFF.

CDR3 sequence reads: CASSPRGNTRETQYF. The CDR3 DNA reads as TGTGCCAGCAGCCCCCGGGGGAACACGAGGGAGACCCAGTACTTC. This chain joins TRBV7-2 and TRBJ2-5, with D possibly matching TRBD2 (6 bases). Trimming left V 5 bases short and J 5 bases short, with 18 bases between. The germline gives CDR1 SGHTA, CDR2 FQGNSA. This CDR3 comprises 15 residues.

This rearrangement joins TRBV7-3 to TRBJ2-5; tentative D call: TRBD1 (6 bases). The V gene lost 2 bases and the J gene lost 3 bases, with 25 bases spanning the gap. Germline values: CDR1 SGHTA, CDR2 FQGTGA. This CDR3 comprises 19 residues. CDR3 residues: CASSLLGQGSSLSKETQYF. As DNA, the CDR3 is TGTGCCAGCAGCTTATTGGGGCAGGGGAGTAGCCTTAGCAAAGAGACCCAGTACTTC.

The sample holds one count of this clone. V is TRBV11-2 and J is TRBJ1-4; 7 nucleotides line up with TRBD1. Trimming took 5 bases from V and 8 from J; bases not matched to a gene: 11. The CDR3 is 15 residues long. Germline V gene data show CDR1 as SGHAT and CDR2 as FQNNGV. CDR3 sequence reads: CASSLGTVASEKLFF. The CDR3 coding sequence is TGTGCCAGCAGCCTCGGGACAGTGGCTTCCGAAAAACTGTTTTTT.

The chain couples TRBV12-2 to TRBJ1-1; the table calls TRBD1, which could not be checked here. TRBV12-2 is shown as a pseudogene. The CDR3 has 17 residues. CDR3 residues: CASRSYSGTEKNTEAFF. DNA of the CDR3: TGTGCAAGTCGCTCATACTCCGGGACAGAAAAAAACACTGAAGCTTTCTTT.

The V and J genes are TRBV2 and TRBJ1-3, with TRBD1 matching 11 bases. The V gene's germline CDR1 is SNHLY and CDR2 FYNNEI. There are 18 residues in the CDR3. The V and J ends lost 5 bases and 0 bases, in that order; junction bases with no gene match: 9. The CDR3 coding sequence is TGTGCCAGCAGTTGGACAGGGGGCTCCTACCTCTCTGGAAACACCATATATTTT. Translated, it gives CASSWTGGSYLSGNTIYF.

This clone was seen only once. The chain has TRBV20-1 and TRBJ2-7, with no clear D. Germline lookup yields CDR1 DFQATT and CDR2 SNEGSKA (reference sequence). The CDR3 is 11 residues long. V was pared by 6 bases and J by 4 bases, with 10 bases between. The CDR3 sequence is CSAPIDYEQYF. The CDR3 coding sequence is TGCAGTGCGCCCATAGATTACGAGCAGTACTTC.

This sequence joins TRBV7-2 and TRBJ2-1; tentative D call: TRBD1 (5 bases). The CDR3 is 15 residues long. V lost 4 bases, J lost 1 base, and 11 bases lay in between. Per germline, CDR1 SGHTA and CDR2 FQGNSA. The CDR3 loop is CASSSAGLSYNEQFF. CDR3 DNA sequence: TGTGCCAGCAGCTCTGCAGGGTTATCCTACAATGAGCAGTTCTTC.

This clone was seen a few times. CDR3 sequence (DNA): TGTGCCAGTAAGATCGGGATTTGGGCGAACACCGGGGAGCTGTTTTTT. This translates into CASKIGIWANTGELFF. This chain links TRBV19 with TRBJ2-2, with D tentatively TRBD2 (5 bases). This CDR3 has 16 amino acids. V was trimmed by 7 bases and J by 0 bases, leaving 15 bases between them. Germline CDR1 and CDR2: LNHDA and SQIVND (reference sequence).

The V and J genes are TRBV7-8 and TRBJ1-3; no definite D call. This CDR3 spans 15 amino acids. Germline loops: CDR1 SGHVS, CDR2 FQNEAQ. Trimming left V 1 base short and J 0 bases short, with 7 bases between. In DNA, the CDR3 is TGTGCCAGCAGCTTAGTTGCGTTCTCTGGAAACACCATATATTTT. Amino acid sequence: CASSLVAFSGNTIYF.

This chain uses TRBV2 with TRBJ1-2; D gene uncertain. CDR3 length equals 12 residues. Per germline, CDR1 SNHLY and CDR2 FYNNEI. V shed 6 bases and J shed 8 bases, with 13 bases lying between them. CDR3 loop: CASSQRSGGYTF. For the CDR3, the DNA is TGTGCCAGCAGCCAGAGGTCGGGAGGCTACACCTTC.

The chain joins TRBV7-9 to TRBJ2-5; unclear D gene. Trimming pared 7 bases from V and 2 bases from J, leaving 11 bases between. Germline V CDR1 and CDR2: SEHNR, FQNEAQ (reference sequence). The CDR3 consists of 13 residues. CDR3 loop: CASNLQLQETQYF. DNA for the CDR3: TGTGCCAGCAACCTACAGCTTCAAGAGACCCAGTACTTC.

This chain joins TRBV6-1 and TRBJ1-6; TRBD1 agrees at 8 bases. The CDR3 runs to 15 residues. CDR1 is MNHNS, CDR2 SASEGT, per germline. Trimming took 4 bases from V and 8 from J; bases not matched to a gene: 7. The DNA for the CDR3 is TGTGCCAGCAGTGCCCCCGGGACAGGCTATTCACCCCTCCACTTT. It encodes CASSAPGTGYSPLHF.

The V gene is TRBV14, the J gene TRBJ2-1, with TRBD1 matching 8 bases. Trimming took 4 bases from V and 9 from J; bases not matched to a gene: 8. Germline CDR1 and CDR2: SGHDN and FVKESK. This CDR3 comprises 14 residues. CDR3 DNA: TGTGCCAGCAGCCTCAGGACAGGGCTGGCTGAGCAGTTCTTC. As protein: CASSLRTGLAEQFF.

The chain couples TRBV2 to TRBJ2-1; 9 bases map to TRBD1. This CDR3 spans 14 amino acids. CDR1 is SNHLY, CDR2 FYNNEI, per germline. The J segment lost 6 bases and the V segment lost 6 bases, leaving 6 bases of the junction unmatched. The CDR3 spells CASRRQGVGNEQFF. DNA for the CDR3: TGTGCCAGCAGACGACAGGGGGTGGGCAATGAGCAGTTCTTC.